This T cell receptor (beta chain) came from a study of early T cells in non-severe SARS-CoV-2 infection. At the level of the study: Chains were not paired, and sequencing was done on bulk RNA from unsorted whole blood. Findings of the study overall: A preference for anti-spike CD8 responses marked VDJdb matching, which missed private and CD4 specificities.

Germline CDR1 is MNHEY and CDR2 is SMNVEV (reference sequence). V was pared by 3 bases and J by 4 bases, with 10 bases between. The CDR3 loop spans 13 amino acids. This clonotype was seen many times. Its antigen remains unknown. Unique molecular identifiers were attached to individual cDNA molecules. TCRdb independently ran MiXCR on the 5' RACE reads; one entry per CDR3 protein. The sample has 45,000 to 70,000 distinct CDR3 sequences, 7.7% seen once; the top ten hold roughly a tenth. This clonotype was obtained from an adult who was a healthcare worker with PCR-confirmed SARS-CoV-2 infection or an uninfected control (not recorded which). Sequencing used whole blood, obtained at baseline. This chain joins TRBV27 and TRBJ2-7; D could derive from TRBD1 or TRBD2 (5 bases each). Here the CDR3 reads CASSFGARYEQYF. The CDR3, as DNA: TGTGCCAGCAGTTTCGGGGCCAGGTACGAGCAGTACTTC.